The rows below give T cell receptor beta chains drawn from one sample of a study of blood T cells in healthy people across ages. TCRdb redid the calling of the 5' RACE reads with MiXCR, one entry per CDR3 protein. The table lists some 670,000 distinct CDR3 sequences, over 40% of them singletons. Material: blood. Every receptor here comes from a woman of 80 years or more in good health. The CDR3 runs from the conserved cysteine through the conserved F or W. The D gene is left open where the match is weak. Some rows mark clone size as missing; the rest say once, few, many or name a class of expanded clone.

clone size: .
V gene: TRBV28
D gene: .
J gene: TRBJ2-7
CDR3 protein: CASSPLLGGTYEQYF
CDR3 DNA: TGTGCCAGCAGCCCCCTCCTGGGTGGGACCTACGAGCAGTACTTC

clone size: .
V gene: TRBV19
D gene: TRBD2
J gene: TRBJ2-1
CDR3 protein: CAGSISSGEQFF
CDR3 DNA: TGTGCCGGTAGTATATCTAGCGGAGAGCAGTTCTTC

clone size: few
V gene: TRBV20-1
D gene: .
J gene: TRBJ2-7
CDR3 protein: CSAREGSNEQYF
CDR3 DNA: TGCAGTGCTAGAGAGGGTAGCAATGAGCAGTACTTC

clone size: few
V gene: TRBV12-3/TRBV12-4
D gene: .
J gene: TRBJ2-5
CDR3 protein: CASSHINEQYF
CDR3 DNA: TGTGCCAGCAGCCACATCAATGAGCAGTACTTC

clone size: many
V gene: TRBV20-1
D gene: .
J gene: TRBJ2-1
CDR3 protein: CSERRTGINEQFF
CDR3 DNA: TGCAGCGAAAGAAGGACCGGAATCAATGAGCAGTTCTTC

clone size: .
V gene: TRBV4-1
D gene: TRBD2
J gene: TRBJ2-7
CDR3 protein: CASSHTAGGPSYEQYF
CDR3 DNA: TGCGCCAGCAGCCACACAGCGGGGGGCCCATCTTACGAGCAGTACTTC

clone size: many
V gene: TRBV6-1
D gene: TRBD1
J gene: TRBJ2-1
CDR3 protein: CASSDPRGGPAYNEQFF
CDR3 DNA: TGTGCCAGCAGTGACCCCCGAGGGGGCCCGGCCTACAATGAGCAGTTCTTC

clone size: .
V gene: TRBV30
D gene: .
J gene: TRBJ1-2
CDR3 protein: CAWSPTSNGYTF
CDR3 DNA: TGTGCCTGGAGTCCCACTTCAAATGGCTACACCTTC

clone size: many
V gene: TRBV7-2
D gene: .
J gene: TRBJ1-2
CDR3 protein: CASSLPYEGDYGYTF
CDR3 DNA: TGTGCCAGCAGCCTCCCCTACGAGGGCGACTATGGCTACACCTTC

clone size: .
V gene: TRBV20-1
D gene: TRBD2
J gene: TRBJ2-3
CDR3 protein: CSARDSGGANTQYF
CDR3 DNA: TGCAGTGCTAGAGATAGCGGGGGGGCGAATACGCAGTATTTT

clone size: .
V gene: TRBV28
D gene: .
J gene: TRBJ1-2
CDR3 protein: CASIKHGGANYGYTF
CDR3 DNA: TGTGCCAGCATTAAACACGGGGGAGCTAACTATGGCTACACCTTC

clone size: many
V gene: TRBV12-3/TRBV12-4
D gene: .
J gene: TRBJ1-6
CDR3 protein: CASSFRQRNSPLHF
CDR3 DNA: TGTGCCAGCAGTTTCAGACAGAGAAATTCACCCCTCCACTTT

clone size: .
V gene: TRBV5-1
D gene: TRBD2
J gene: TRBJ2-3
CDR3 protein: CASSLGLAGARTDTQYF
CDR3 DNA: TGCGCCAGCAGCTTGGGACTAGCGGGAGCCCGCACAGATACGCAGTATTTT

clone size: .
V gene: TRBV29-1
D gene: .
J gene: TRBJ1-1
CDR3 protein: CSVGRGVDTEAFF
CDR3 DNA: TGCAGCGTTGGGAGGGGCGTCGACACTGAAGCTTTCTTT

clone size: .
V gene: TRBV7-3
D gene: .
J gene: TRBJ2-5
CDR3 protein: CASSGAYQETQYF
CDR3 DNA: TGTGCCAGCAGTGGAGCGTACCAAGAGACCCAGTACTTC

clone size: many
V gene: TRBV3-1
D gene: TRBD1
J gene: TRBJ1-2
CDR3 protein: CASSFRDRDGYTF
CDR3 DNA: TGTGCCAGCAGCTTCCGGGACAGAGATGGCTACACCTTC

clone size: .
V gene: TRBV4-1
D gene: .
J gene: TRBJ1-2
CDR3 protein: CASSQGVEKANYGYTF
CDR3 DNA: TGCGCCAGCAGCCAAGGGGTGGAAAAAGCTAACTATGGCTACACCTTC

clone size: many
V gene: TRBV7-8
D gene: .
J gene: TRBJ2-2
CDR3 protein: CASSLAVGTGELFF
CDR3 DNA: TGTGCCAGCAGCTTAGCGGTTGGCACCGGGGAGCTGTTTTTT

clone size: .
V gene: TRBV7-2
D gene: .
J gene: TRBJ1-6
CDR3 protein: CASSLVGSNSPLHF
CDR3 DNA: TGCGCCAGCAGCTTAGTGGGCAGCAATTCACCCCTCCACTTT

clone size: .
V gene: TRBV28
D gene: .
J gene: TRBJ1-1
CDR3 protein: CASSSYGYTMNTEAFF
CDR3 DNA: TGTGCCAGCAGTTCCTATGGATATACTATGAACACTGAAGCTTTCTTT